The present T cell receptor beta chain was sequenced within a study of blood T cell repertoires in COVID-19. Study-wide context: Nucleic acid was either cDNA or gDNA, and it came from T cells, B-cell-depleted T cells, or PBMCs.

In the authors' workflow: The authors estimated nucleated cell counts from reference gene primer amplification. Using immunoSEQ multiplex PCR, the repertoire was profiled, and TCRdb retains in-frame clones only, with some absent. Clonal size and the V and J genes are those of that table, whereas D and trimming came from the DNA. This table holds about 58,000 clones, more than 70% found once. The ends lost 3 bases at V and 1 base at J; junction bases unmatched: 2. This CDR3 has 15 amino acids. Germline CDR1 and CDR2: SGDLS and YYNGEE. This sequence joins TRBV9 and TRBJ2-2; 8 bases fit TRBD2. Sequenced input: peripheral blood. This TCR was recovered from a man between 35 and 55 years old with active COVID-19. CDR3 sequence (DNA): TGTGCCAGCAGCGAGGCGGGAGGGAACACCGGGGAGCTGTTTTTT. The encoded protein is CASSEAGGNTGELFF.